Here is one T cell receptor beta chain with its context. The source of the sample is a study of blood T cells in healthy people across ages. CDR3 length: 18 amino acids. The V gene end was trimmed by 0 bases and the J gene end by 0 bases; junction bases not matched to a gene: 4. Germline V gene lookup returns CDR1 SGHRS and CDR2 YFSETQ. A second about 7 to 12 cycle PCR used barcoded and J-beta primers. Via MiXCR, TCRdb re-called the 5' RACE reads, giving one row per CDR3 protein. The profile shows 1.5 million to 2 million distinct CDR3 sequences, around 36% of them singletons. This chain connects TRBV5-1 to TRBJ2-3, with TRBD2 matching over 13 bases. Sample: blood. The TCR originated in a woman between 25 and 40 years old in good health. This CDR3 reads CASSLGLAGGLSTDTQYF. The CDR3 coding sequence is TGCGCCAGCAGCTTGGGACTAGCGGGGGGACTAAGCACAGATACGCAGTATTTT.